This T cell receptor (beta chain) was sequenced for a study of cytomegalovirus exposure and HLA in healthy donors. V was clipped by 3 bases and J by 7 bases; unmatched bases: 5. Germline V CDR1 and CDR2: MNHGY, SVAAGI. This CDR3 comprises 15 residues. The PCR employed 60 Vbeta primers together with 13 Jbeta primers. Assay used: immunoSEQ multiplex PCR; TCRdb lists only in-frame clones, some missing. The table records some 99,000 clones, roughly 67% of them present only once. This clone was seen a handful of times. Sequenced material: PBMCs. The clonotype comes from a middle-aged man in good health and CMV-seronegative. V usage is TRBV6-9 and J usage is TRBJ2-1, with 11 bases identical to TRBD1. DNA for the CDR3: TGTGCCAGCAGTTACGGACAGGGGGCGTGGAATGAGCAGTTCTTC. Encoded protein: CASSYGQGAWNEQFF.